These 9 T cell receptor beta chains originate from one sample sequenced in a study of T-cell reconstitution after alpha-beta-depleted transplantation in children. The TCRbeta library incorporated unique molecular identifiers. TCRdb analysed the PCR reads with MiXCR anew, one entry per CDR3 protein. The data contain some 490,000 distinct CDR3 sequences, about an eighth of them singletons. Material: PBMCs from the stem cell graft donor, obtained from the stem cell graft. Receptors were obtained from a human donor who donated a stem cell graft to a child with combined immunodeficiency.

The chain employs TRBV12-3 or TRBV12-4 and TRBJ2-1; TRBD2 aligns across 13 bases. CDR3 length: 15 amino acids. V lost 6 bases and J lost 10; bases outside the gene matches: 9. The CDR3 region has the DNA TGTGCCAGCAGGCCTACTAGCGGGAGGGGACGGGAGCAGTTCTTC. Its protein product is CASRPTSGRGREQFF.

This clonotype was picked up many times. The DNA for the CDR3 is TGTGCCAGCAGCTTCTCGAGGCAGGGATTAACAGATACGCAGTATTTT. It translates to CASSFSRQGLTDTQYF. The J gene is TRBJ2-3, the V gene TRBV7-6; D may be TRBD1 (5 bases). This CDR3 is 16 amino acids long. Trimming took 3 bases from V and 3 from J, leaving 16 bases between them. Looked up from germline, CDR1 is SGHVS and CDR2 is FNYEAQ.

Only a few counts were recorded for this clonotype. The V gene is TRBV7-9, the J gene TRBJ2-7; D unclear. Germline V CDR1 and CDR2: SEHNR, FQNEAQ (reference sequence). V lost 1 base, J lost 3 bases, and 7 bases lay in between. The CDR3 has 13 amino acids. The DNA of the CDR3 is TGTGCCAGCAGCTTAGTTTTCAGCTACGAGCAGTACTTC. Protein product: CASSLVFSYEQYF.

The J gene is TRBJ2-5, the V gene TRBV7-3; D is perhaps TRBD1 or TRBD2 (5 bases each). The CDR3 runs 15 residues. V was pared by 4 bases and J by 5 bases, with 17 bases between. Germline V gene lookup returns CDR1 SGHTA and CDR2 FQGTGA. CDR3 in amino acids: CASSSIGRGGETQYF. For the CDR3, the DNA is TGTGCCAGCAGCTCCATCGGACGGGGCGGGGAGACCCAGTACTTC.

The chain combines TRBV4-3 with TRBJ1-4, with 9 positions matching TRBD1. J gave up 8 bases and V 1 base, and 2 bases lay outside the gene matches. The germline V gene encodes CDR1 LGHNA and CDR2 YSLEER. This CDR3 region has 14 residues. DNA for the CDR3: TGCGCCAGCAGCCAAGGGACAGGGGTGGAAAAACTGTTTTTT. This encodes CASSQGTGVEKLFF.

This clonotype has ten or more counts. This chain connects TRBV29-1 to TRBJ1-1, with D unclear. CDR1 and CDR2 from the germline V gene are SQVTM and ANQGSEA. The CDR3 contains 12 residues. V was trimmed by 5 bases and J by 0 bases, leaving 7 bases between them. The CDR3 loop is CSVMTLNTEAFF. CDR3 DNA: TGCAGCGTTATGACACTGAACACTGAAGCTTTCTTT.

This clonotype was seen repeatedly, ten times or more. The chain joins TRBV28 to TRBJ2-7, with D possibly matching TRBD1 (6 bases). Germline CDR1 MDHEN, CDR2 SYDVKM. The CDR3 is made up of 14 amino acids. Trimming took 3 bases from V and 0 from J, leaving 9 bases between them. The CDR3: CASSLRTASYEQYF. In DNA form, the CDR3 reads TGTGCCAGCAGTTTGCGGACAGCCTCCTACGAGCAGTACTTC.

This clonotype was counted a few times. The rearrangement uses TRBV3-1 and TRBJ2-7; D is possibly TRBD2 (5 bases). Germline lookup yields CDR1 LGHDT and CDR2 YNNKEL (reference sequence). The CDR3 spans 15 residues. Trimming left V 4 bases short and J 2 bases short, with 15 bases between. The CDR3 region is CASSPGGAGAYEQYF. CDR3 DNA: TGTGCCAGCAGCCCCGGAGGTGCCGGAGCCTACGAGCAGTACTTC.

This clonotype occurred a few times. The rearrangement joins TRBV15 to TRBJ2-3; 7 bases are a match to TRBD1. The ends lost 3 bases at V and 0 bases at J; junction bases unmatched: 6. CDR1 is LNHNV, CDR2 YYDKDF, per germline (reference sequence). This CDR3 contains 16 residues. CDR3 coding DNA: TGTGCCACCAGCAGCCCCGGACAGGTTAGCACAGATACGCAGTATTTT. The encoded protein is CATSSPGQVSTDTQYF.